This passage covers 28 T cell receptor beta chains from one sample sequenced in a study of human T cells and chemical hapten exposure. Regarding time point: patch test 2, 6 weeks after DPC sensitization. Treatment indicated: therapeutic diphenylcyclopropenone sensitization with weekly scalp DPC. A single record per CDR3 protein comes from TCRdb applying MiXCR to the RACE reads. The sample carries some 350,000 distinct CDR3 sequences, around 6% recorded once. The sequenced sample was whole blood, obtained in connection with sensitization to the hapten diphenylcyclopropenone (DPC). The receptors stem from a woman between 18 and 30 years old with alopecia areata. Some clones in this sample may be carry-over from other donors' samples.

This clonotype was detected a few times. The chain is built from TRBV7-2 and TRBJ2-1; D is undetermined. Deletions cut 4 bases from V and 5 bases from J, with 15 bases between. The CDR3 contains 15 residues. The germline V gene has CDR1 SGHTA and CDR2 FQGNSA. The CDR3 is CASSSTLHPDNEQFF. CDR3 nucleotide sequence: TGTGCCAGCAGCTCAACCCTCCATCCAGACAATGAGCAGTTCTTC.

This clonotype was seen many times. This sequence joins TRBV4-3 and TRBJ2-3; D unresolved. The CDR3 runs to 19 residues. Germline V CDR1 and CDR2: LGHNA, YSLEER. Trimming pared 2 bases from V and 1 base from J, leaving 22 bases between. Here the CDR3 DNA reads TGCGCCAGCAGCCAACGTGCCGTGTCCGGGTCCCAGGGCACAGATACGCAGTATTTT. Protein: CASSQRAVSGSQGTDTQYF.

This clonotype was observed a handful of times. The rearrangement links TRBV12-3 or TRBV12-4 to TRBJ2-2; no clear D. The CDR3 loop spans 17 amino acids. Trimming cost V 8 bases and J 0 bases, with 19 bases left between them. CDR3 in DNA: TGTGCCAGCCAATGGGGTGTCAGCCAGCCGAACACCGGGGAGCTGTTTTTT. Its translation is CASQWGVSQPNTGELFF.

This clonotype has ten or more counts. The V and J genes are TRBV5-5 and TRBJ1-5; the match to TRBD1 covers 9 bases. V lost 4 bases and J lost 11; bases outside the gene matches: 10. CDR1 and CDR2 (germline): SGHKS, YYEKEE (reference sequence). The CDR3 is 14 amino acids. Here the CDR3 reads CASSLGQGLWAQHF. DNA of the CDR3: TGTGCCAGCAGCCTGGGACAGGGCCTTTGGGCCCAGCATTTT.

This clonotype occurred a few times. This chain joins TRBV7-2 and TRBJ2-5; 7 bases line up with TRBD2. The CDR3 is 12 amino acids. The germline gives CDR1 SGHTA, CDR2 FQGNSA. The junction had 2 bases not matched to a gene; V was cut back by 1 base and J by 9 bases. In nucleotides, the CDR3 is TGTGCCAGCAGCTTAGGTAGCGGGCCCCAGTACTTC. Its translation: CASSLGSGPQYF.

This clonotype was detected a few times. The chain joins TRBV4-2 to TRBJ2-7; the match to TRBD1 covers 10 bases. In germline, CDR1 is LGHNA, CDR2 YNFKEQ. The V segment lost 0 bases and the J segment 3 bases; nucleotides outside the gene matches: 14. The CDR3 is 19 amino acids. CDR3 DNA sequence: TGTGCCAGCAGCCAAGACTCGAAGACCGAGGACAGGGGGTACTACGAGCAGTACTTC. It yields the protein CASSQDSKTEDRGYYEQYF.

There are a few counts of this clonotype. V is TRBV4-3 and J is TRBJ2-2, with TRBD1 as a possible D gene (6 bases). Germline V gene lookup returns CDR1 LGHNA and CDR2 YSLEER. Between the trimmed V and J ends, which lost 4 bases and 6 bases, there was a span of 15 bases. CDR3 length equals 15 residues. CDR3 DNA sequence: TGCGCCAGCAGCCCCCACAGGGCAGAAGCCGGGGAGCTGTTTTTT. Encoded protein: CASSPHRAEAGELFF.

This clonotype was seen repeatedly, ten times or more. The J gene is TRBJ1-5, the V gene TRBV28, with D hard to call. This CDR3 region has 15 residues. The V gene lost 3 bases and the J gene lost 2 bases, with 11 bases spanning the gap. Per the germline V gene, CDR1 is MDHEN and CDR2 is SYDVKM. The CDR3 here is CASSFRGRGNQPQHF. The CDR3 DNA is TGTGCCAGCAGTTTTCGGGGAAGGGGCAATCAGCCCCAGCATTTT.

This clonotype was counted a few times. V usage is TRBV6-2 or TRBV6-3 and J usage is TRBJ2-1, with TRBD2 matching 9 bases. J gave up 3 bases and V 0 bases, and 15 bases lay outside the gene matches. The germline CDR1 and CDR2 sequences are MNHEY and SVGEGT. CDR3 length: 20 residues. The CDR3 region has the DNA TGTGCCAGCAGTTACTCGTTACCCACGGGAGCGGGGGGTTACTACAATGAGCAGTTCTTC. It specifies CASSYSLPTGAGGYYNEQFF.

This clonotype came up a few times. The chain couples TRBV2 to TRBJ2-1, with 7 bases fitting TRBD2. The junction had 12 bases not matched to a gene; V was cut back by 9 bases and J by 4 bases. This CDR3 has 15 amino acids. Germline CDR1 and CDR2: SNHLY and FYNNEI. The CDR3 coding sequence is TGTGCCAGTAGATATCGCGGGGGAGAATACAATGAGCAGTTCTTC. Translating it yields CASRYRGGEYNEQFF.

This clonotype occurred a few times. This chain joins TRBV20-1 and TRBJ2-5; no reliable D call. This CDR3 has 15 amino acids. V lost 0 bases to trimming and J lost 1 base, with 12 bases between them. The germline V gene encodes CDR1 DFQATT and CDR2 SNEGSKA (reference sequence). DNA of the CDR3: TGCAGTGCTAGAGATCGGTGGCCGCCCCAAGAGACCCAGTACTTC. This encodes CSARDRWPPQETQYF.

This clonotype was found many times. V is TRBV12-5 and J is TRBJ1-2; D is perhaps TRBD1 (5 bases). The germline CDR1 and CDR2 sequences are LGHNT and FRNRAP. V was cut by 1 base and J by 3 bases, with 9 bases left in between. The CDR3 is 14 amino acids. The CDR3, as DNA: TGTGCTAGTGGTTTGGGTCGGGACCACTATGGCTACACCTTC. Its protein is CASGLGRDHYGYTF.

CDR3 residues: CASSQDWDVNTGELFF. As DNA, the CDR3 is TGTGCCAGCAGCCAAGATTGGGACGTAAACACCGGGGAGCTGTTTTTT. J is TRBJ2-2 and V is TRBV4-2; TRBD1 or TRBD2 may be the D gene (5 bases each). CDR1 and CDR2 from the germline V gene are LGHNA and YNFKEQ. The length of the CDR3 is 16 residues. Trimming took 0 bases from V and 2 from J, leaving 10 bases between them.

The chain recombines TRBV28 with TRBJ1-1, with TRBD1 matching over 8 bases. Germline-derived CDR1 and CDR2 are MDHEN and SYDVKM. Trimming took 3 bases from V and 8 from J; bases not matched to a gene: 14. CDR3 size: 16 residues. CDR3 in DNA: TGTGCCAGCAGTTTGGCCCCTGCAGGGGGCCGGTCGGAAGCTTTCTTT. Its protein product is CASSLAPAGGRSEAFF.

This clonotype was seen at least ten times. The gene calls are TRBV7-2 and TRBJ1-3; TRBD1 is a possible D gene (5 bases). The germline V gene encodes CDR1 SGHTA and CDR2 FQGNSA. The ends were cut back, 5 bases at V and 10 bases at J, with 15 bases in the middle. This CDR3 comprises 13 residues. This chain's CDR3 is CASSAVGSGTIYF. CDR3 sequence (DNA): TGTGCCAGCAGCGCCGTAGGCTCAGGGACCATATATTTT.

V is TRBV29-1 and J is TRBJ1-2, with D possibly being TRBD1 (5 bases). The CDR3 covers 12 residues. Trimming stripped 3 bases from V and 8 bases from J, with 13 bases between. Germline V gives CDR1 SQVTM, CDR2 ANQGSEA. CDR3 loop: CSVEVAGSGYTF. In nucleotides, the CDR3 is TGCAGCGTTGAGGTCGCAGGGAGCGGCTACACCTTC.

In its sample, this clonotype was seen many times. The CDR3 DNA follows: TGCAGTGTCGTCGGACAGGGGGGTTCACCCCTCCACTTT. Its translation is CSVVGQGGSPLHF. The gene calls are TRBV20-1 and TRBJ1-6, with TRBD1 matching over 10 bases. The CDR3 runs 13 residues. Per the germline V gene, CDR1 is DFQATT and CDR2 is SNEGSKA (reference sequence). V lost 7 bases and J lost 9; bases outside the gene matches: 6.

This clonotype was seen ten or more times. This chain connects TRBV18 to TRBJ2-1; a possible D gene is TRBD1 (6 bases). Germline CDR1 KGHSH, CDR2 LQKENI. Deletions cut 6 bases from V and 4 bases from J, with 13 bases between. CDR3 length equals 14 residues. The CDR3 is CASSPDRTYNEQFF. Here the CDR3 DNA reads TGTGCCAGCTCCCCTGACAGGACATACAATGAGCAGTTCTTC. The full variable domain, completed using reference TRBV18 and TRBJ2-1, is NAGVMQNPRHLVRRRGQEARLRCSPMKGHSHVYWYRQLPEEGLKFMVYLQKENIIDESGMPKERFSAEFPKEGPSILRIQQVVRGDSAAYFCASSPDRTYNEQFFGPGTRLTVL.

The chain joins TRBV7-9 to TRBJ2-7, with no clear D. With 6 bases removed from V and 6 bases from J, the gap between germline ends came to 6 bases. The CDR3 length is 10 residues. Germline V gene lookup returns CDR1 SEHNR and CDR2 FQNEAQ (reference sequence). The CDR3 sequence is CASRPPEQYF. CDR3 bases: TGTGCCAGCAGGCCGCCCGAGCAGTACTTC.

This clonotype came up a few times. In nucleotides, the CDR3 is TGTGCCAGCAGCTTGGCCAGGTTCCCTGGAGACAGGGACCAGACCCAGTACTTC. It yields the protein CASSLARFPGDRDQTQYF. This rearrangement joins TRBV5-5 to TRBJ2-5; 7 bases are shared with TRBD1. The ends lost 0 bases at V and 6 bases at J; junction bases unmatched: 17. CDR3 size: 18 residues. Germline-derived CDR1 and CDR2 are SGHKS and YYEKEE (reference sequence).

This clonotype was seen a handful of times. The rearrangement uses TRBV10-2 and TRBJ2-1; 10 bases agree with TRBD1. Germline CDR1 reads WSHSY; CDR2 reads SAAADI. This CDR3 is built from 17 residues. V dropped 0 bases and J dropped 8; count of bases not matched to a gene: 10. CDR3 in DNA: TGCGCCAGCAGTGAGTCTCTGCCGACAGGGGGCCTGTATGAGCAGTTCTTC. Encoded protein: CASSESLPTGGLYEQFF.

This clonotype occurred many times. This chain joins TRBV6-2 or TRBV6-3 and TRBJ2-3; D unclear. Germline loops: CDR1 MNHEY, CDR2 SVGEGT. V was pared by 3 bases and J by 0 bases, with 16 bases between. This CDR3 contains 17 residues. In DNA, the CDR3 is TGTGCCAGCAGTTATCCCCCTCGGAGAGCAAGCACAGATACGCAGTATTTT. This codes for CASSYPPRRASTDTQYF.

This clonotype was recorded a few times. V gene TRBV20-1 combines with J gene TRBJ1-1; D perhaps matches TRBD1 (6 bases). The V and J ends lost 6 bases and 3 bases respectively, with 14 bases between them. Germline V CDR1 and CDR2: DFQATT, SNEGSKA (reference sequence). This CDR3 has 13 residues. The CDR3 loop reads CSAPVAGDTEAFF. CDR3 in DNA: TGCAGTGCACCCGTAGCAGGGGACACTGAAGCTTTCTTT.

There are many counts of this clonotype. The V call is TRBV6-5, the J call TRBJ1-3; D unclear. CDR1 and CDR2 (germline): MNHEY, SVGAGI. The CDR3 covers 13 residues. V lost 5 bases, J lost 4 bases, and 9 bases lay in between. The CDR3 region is CASSDPQGNTIYF. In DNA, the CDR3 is TGTGCCAGCAGTGACCCCCAAGGAAACACCATATATTTT.

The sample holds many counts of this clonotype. CDR3 nucleotides: TGTGCCAGCAGTTTATCCGCTAGCGGGACGTACAATGAGCAGTTCTTC. Its translation is CASSLSASGTYNEQFF. V usage is TRBV28 and J usage is TRBJ2-1, with 9 bases matching TRBD2. CDR3 size: 16 residues. The V gene's germline CDR1 is MDHEN and CDR2 SYDVKM. The V and J ends lost 1 base and 4 bases, in that order; junction bases with no gene match: 5. Supplemented by reference TRBV28 and TRBJ2-1, the full variable domain reads DVKVTQSSRYLVKRTGEKVFLECVQDMDHENMFWYRQDPGLGLRLIYFSYDVKMKEKGDIPEGYSVSREKKERFSLILESASTNQTSMYLCASSLSASGTYNEQFFGPGTRLTVL.

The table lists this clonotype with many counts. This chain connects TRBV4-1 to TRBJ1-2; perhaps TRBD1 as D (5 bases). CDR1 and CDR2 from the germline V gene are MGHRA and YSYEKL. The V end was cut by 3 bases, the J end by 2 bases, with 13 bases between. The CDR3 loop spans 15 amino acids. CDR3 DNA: TGCGCCAGCAGCCACCCACGAGGGACCAACTATGGCTACACCTTC. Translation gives CASSHPRGTNYGYTF.

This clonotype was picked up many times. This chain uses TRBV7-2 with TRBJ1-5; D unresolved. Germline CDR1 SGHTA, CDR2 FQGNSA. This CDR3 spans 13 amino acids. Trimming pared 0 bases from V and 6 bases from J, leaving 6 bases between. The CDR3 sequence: CASSLAMGQPQHF. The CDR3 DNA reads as TGTGCCAGCAGCTTAGCGATGGGTCAGCCCCAGCATTTT.

The DNA for the CDR3 is TGTGCCACCGAGGGAGGGGGGGCCACAGATACGCAGTATTTT. Its translation: CATEGGGATDTQYF. The rearrangement links TRBV7-2 to TRBJ2-3; a weak D match, TRBD2 (7 bases). Germline CDR1 is SGHTA and CDR2 is FQGNSA. Between the trimmed V and J ends, which lost 10 bases and 2 bases, there was a span of 16 bases. The CDR3 spans 14 residues.